These 20 T cell receptor beta chains share one sample of origin, sequenced in a study of identical twins. TCRdb re-derived calls from the 5' RACE reads in MiXCR, one entry per CDR3 protein. The table records 420,000 or so distinct CDR3 sequences, roughly 18% of them present only once. Sequenced: naive T cells sorted from blood. The receptors were gathered from a man aged 45-65 years in good health.

V gene TRBV7-2 combines with J gene TRBJ2-1; D is undetermined. Per germline, CDR1 SGHTA and CDR2 FQGNSA. The V and J ends lost 2 bases and 5 bases respectively, with 7 bases between them. The CDR3 is made up of 13 amino acids. CDR3 sequence reads: CASSLSYDNEQFF. For the CDR3, the DNA is TGTGCCAGCAGCTTATCATATGACAATGAGCAGTTCTTC.

This clonotype has only a few counts. The chain employs TRBV11-1 and TRBJ2-1; 10 bases align to TRBD1. CDR3 length equals 18 residues. V shed 3 bases and J 6 bases; nucleotides not matched to a gene: 14. Per germline, CDR1 SGHAT and CDR2 FQDESV (reference sequence). In nucleotides, the CDR3 is TGTGCCAGCAGCTTCCCCCCATATCCGGGACAGGGGTTCAATGAGCAGTTCTTC. Its protein product is CASSFPPYPGQGFNEQFF.

This clonotype has just a few counts. The chain couples TRBV20-1 to TRBJ2-7; D is tentatively TRBD1 or TRBD2 (5 bases each). The CDR3 has 15 amino acids. Trimming cost V 0 bases and J 3 bases, with 15 bases left between them. The germline V gene encodes CDR1 DFQATT and CDR2 SNEGSKA (reference sequence). The CDR3 loop is CSARDSTGRNYEQYF. For the CDR3, the DNA is TGCAGTGCTAGAGATAGCACGGGACGGAACTACGAGCAGTACTTC.

On this clonotype itself: Possible read error: a much larger clone is one base away. CDR3 DNA sequence: TGTGCCTGGAGTGTATTGGGCGGGGGCTCCTACAATGAGCAGTTCTTC. Translating it yields CAWSVLGGGSYNEQFF. The chain combines TRBV30 with TRBJ2-1; TRBD2 aligns across 7 bases. Germline V CDR1 and CDR2: GTSNPN, SVGIG (reference sequence). The CDR3 length is 16 residues. V dropped 0 bases and J dropped 0; count of bases not matched to a gene: 5. The complete variable domain, with remaining parts taken from reference TRBV30 and TRBJ2-1, reads SQTIHQWPATLVQPVGSPLSLECTVEGTSNPNLYWYRQAAGRGLQLLFYSVGIGQISSEVPQNLSASRPQDRQFILSSKKLLLSDSGFYLCAWSVLGGGSYNEQFFGPGTRLTVL.

This clonotype was recorded a few times. This chain connects TRBV29-1 to TRBJ1-3; tentative D call: TRBD1 (5 bases). The CDR3 totals 14 residues. Looked up from germline, CDR1 is SQVTM and CDR2 is ANQGSEA. Trimming left V 6 bases short and J 0 bases short, with 12 bases between. CDR3 residues: CSVKGRLSGNTIYF. In DNA, the CDR3 is TGCAGCGTGAAGGGACGCCTCTCTGGAAACACCATATATTTT.

The chain uses TRBV25-1 and TRBJ1-2, with D tentatively TRBD1 (6 bases). Germline loops: CDR1 MGHDK, CDR2 SYGVNS. Between the trimmed V and J ends, which lost 10 bases and 6 bases, there was a span of 21 bases. The CDR3 consists of 14 residues. CDR3 region: CAIPLVGGGDGYTF. The CDR3 nucleotides are TGTGCCATCCCCCTCGTCGGGGGCGGCGATGGCTACACCTTC.

This clonotype was recorded a few times. J is TRBJ1-2 and V is TRBV6-1, with 7 bases lining up with TRBD1. Germline V gene lookup returns CDR1 MNHNS and CDR2 SASEGT. The V and J ends lost 6 bases and 4 bases, in that order; junction bases with no gene match: 8. This CDR3 region has 14 residues. The CDR3 DNA follows: TGTGCCAGCAGGGGGACTGGGACAGCCTATGGCTACACCTTC. Translated, it gives CASRGTGTAYGYTF.

V and J are TRBV20-1 and TRBJ2-3, with 10 bases fitting TRBD2. Looked up from germline, CDR1 is DFQATT and CDR2 is SNEGSKA (reference sequence). This CDR3 spans 14 amino acids. The junction had 5 bases not matched to a gene; V was cut back by 3 bases and J by 5 bases. The CDR3 reads CSARLSGGEDTQYF. In nucleotides, the CDR3 is TGCAGTGCTAGGTTAAGCGGGGGGGAAGATACGCAGTATTTT.

V is TRBV20-1 and J is TRBJ1-1; the match to TRBD1 covers 7 bases. The V segment lost 0 bases and the J segment 3 bases; nucleotides outside the gene matches: 4. The CDR3 contains 14 residues. Germline V gene sequence: CDR1 DFQATT, CDR2 SNEGSKA (reference sequence). Here the CDR3 reads CSAREIQGYTEAFF. In DNA form, the CDR3 reads TGCAGTGCTAGAGAGATACAGGGGTACACTGAAGCTTTCTTT.

The sample holds a few counts of this clonotype. The chain joins TRBV20-1 to TRBJ2-7, with a tentative D call TRBD2 (6 bases). This CDR3 comprises 15 residues. Trimming stripped 3 bases from V and 5 bases from J, with 20 bases between. CDR1 and CDR2 from the germline V gene are DFQATT and SNEGSKA (reference sequence). DNA of the CDR3: TGCAGTGCTAGGGAGGGCGGGTCCGCCAGGGACGAGCAGTACTTC. Amino acids: CSAREGGSARDEQYF.

This clonotype showed up many times. The chain has TRBV28 and TRBJ2-1, with 7 nucleotides matching TRBD2. The junction had 4 bases not matched to a gene; V was cut back by 8 bases and J by 0 bases. There are 14 residues in the CDR3. Germline assignment: CDR1 MDHEN and CDR2 SYDVKM. The CDR3 protein is CASVGGSSYNEQFF. The CDR3 DNA is TGTGCCAGCGTGGGCGGGAGCTCCTACAATGAGCAGTTCTTC.

This chain uses TRBV27 with TRBJ2-7; 7 bases match TRBD2. Losses at the gene ends were 2 bases for V and 2 bases for J; bases not matched to a gene: 12. Germline CDR1 reads MNHEY; CDR2 reads SMNVEV (reference sequence). This CDR3 spans 17 amino acids. The CDR3 DNA follows: TGTGCCAGCAGTTTAGGCCCCTGGGGGACTATTGCCTACGAGCAGTACTTC. This sequence encodes CASSLGPWGTIAYEQYF.

The gene calls are TRBV20-1 and TRBJ2-1; D unclear. The CDR3 spans 18 residues. With 2 bases removed from V and 0 bases from J, the gap between germline ends came to 20 bases. Germline V gene data show CDR1 as DFQATT and CDR2 as SNEGSKA (reference sequence). The chain's CDR3 is CSARPQFLGLGSYNEQFF. The CDR3 DNA sequence: TGCAGTGCTAGACCCCAGTTTCTGGGTCTGGGCTCCTACAATGAGCAGTTCTTC.

The gene calls are TRBV7-9 and TRBJ2-7, with 9 bases lining up with TRBD1. J was trimmed by 2 bases and V by 5 bases; bases with no gene match: 7. The length of the CDR3 is 15 residues. Germline-derived CDR1 and CDR2 are SEHNR and FQNEAQ (reference sequence). This chain's CDR3 is CASSAVGQGTYEQYF. CDR3 bases: TGTGCCAGCAGCGCTGTGGGACAGGGAACCTACGAGCAGTACTTC.

There are many counts of this clonotype. The V gene is TRBV10-3, the J gene TRBJ2-7; TRBD1 is a possible D gene (6 bases). Germline CDR1 is ENHRY and CDR2 is SYGVKD. The CDR3 runs to 15 residues. The V and J ends lost 5 bases and 0 bases respectively, with 14 bases between them. The CDR3 loop is CAISTQGITSYEQYF. CDR3 nucleotides: TGTGCCATCAGTACCCAGGGGATAACCTCCTACGAGCAGTACTTC.

A single count supports this clonotype. The chain recombines TRBV20-1 with TRBJ2-7; the match to TRBD2 covers 8 bases. Unmatched junction bases numbered 4, after V lost 3 bases and J lost 6 bases. This CDR3 is built from 12 residues. CDR1 and CDR2 from the germline V gene are DFQATT and SNEGSKA (reference sequence). The CDR3 loop reads CSASGRVTEQYF. CDR3 bases: TGCAGTGCTAGCGGGAGGGTAACCGAGCAGTACTTC.

This clonotype has a handful of counts. This chain connects TRBV6-5 to TRBJ2-3; TRBD2 matches 9 bases. V trimming: 5 bases; J trimming: 3 bases; junction bases outside the gene matches: 9. In germline, CDR1 is MNHEY, CDR2 SVGAGI. This CDR3 region has 16 residues. In DNA, the CDR3 is TGTGCCAGCAGTCTACAGGGCGGGGGGGCGACAGATACGCAGTATTTT. Translation gives CASSLQGGGATDTQYF.

In this sample, this clonotype turned up a few times. The chain carries TRBV5-1 and TRBJ1-5; a weak D match, TRBD1 (6 bases). V lost 4 bases, J lost 7 bases, and 15 bases lay in between. Germline lookup yields CDR1 SGHRS and CDR2 YFSETQ. The CDR3 is 14 amino acids. The chain's CDR3 is CASSPLDRSQPQHF. The CDR3 DNA reads as TGCGCCAGCAGCCCCTTGGACAGATCCCAGCCCCAGCATTTT.

This clonotype was seen only a few times. J is TRBJ1-1 and V is TRBV5-1; possible D gene TRBD1, 5 bases. CDR3 length: 16 residues. Between the trimmed V and J ends, which lost 4 bases and 0 bases, there was a span of 16 bases. Germline V gene lookup returns CDR1 SGHRS and CDR2 YFSETQ. CDR3 bases: TGCGCCAGCAGCCGGGACCTCTATGGAATGAACACTGAAGCTTTCTTT. Protein sequence: CASSRDLYGMNTEAFF.

This chain links TRBV5-1 with TRBJ1-1; D is uncertain. The germline V gene has CDR1 SGHRS and CDR2 YFSETQ. The CDR3 has 13 residues. V was clipped by 5 bases and J by 3 bases, with 11 bases between them. This chain's CDR3 is CASSVSTDTEAFF. CDR3 bases: TGCGCCAGCAGTGTAAGTACGGACACTGAAGCTTTCTTT.